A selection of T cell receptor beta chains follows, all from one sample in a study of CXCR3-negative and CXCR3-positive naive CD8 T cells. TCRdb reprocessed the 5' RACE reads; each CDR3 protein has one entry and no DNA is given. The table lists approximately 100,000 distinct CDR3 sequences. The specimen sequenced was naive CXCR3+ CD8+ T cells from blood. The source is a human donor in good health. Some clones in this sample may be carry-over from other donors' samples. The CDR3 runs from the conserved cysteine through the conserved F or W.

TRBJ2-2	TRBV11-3	CASSSRGGRRENTGELFF
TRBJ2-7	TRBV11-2	CASSMGGFRYEQYF
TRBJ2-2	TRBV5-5	CASSLSTTDYTGELFF
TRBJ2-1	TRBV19	CASSIWDNEQFF
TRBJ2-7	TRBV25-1	CASSGTSGGTYEQYF
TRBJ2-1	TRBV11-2	CASSLESNSYNEQFF
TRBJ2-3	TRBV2	CASNELVGQYF
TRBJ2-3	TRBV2	CASREGLVIDTDTQYF
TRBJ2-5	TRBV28	CASSSIAETQYF
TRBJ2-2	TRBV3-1	CASSQERGLALPPGELFF
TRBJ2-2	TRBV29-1	CSVDGAPVTGELFF
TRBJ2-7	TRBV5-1	CASSLEASGRNEQYF
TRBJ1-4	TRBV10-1	CASLAANEKLFF
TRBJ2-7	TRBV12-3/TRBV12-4	CASSPWGQSTYEQYF
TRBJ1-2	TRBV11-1	CASSPPGNYGHTF
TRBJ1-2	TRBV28	CASSPWTGDNYGYTF
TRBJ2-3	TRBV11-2	CATSGGSDTQYF
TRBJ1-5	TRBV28	CASSFWYRDSNQPQHF
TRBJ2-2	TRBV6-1	CASSEASLRGELFF
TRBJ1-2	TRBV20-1	CSARDQLIKPYGYTF
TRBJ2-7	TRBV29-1	CSAGGQGAVPYF
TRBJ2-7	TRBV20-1	CSAGGAAYEQYF